This T cell receptor (beta chain) was identified during a study of T cell clonality in common variable immunodeficiency. General study results and limits: Reportedly, TCR beta sequences from common variable immunodeficiency showed fewer deletions and N-nucleotide insertions.

V lost 3 bases, J lost 7 bases, and 15 bases lay in between. Germline CDR1 GTSNPN, CDR2 SVGIG (reference sequence). CDR3 length: 13 amino acids. The table lists this clone with a few counts. The antigen remains undetermined. The read is 3 residues too short to cover the CDR3 end, so that end is filled in from the germline J gene. Sequencing used immunoSEQ multiplex PCR; TCRdb keeps in-frame clones, though not all of them. This sample has 40,000 or so clones, each found more than once. The sequencing sample was made of peripheral blood mononuclear cells. The V and J genes are TRBV30 and TRBJ1-2, with a weak D call TRBD1 (6 bases). This TCR derives from a human donor with common variable immunodeficiency. CDR3 protein: CAWSPVEGVGYTF. The CDR3 DNA, read in part, is TGTGCCTGGAGCCCCGTGGAGGGGGTTGGC.